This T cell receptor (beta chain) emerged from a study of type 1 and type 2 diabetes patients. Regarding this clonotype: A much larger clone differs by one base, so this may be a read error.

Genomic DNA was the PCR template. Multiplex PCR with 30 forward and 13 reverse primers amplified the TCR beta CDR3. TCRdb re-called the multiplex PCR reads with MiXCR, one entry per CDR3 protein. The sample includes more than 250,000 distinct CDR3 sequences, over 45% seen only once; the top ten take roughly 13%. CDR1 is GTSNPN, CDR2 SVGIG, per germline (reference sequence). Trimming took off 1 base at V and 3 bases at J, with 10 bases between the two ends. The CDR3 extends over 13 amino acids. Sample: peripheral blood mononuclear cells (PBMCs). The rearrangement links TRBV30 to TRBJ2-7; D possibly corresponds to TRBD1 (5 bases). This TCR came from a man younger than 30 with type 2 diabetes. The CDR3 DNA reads TGTGCCTGGAGTGGACAGAACCACTACGAGCAGTACTTC. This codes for CAWSGQNHYEQYF.